The 16 T cell receptor beta chains below were found in one sample sequenced in a study of shared clonotypes between healthy human individuals. Libraries were prepared by immunoSEQ multiplex PCR; TCRdb keeps only in-frame clonotypes and omits some of them. This table has approximately 2,000,000 clones, over 85% appearing once. Naive CD8 cells were CD45RO-negative, positively selected for CCR7, excluding terminally differentiated effector memory CD45RA+ cells. The sample was naive CD8+ T cells from PBMCs. All receptors derive from a man aged 18 to 29 in good health. Some clones in this sample may be carry-over from other donors' samples.

There are a few counts of this clone. The chain is built from TRBV29-1 and TRBJ1-1; 8 bases are shared with TRBD1. This CDR3 comprises 14 residues. Looked up from germline, CDR1 is SQVTM and CDR2 is ANQGSEA. After removal of 7 bases from V and 5 bases from J, the junction contained 12 bases not matched to a gene. CDR3 residues: CSAKTTGVETEAFF. CDR3 DNA sequence: TGCAGCGCTAAGACGACAGGGGTGGAGACTGAAGCTTTCTTT.

The chain carries TRBV7-9 and TRBJ1-2; the D is unclear. Germline CDR1 SEHNR, CDR2 FQNEAQ (reference sequence). The CDR3 consists of 14 residues. V lost 4 bases and J 0 bases, leaving 9 bases between the germline ends. CDR3 bases: TGTGCCAGCAGCTATCCAAAAGCTAACTATGGCTACACCTTC. This translates into CASSYPKANYGYTF.

The V gene is TRBV27, the J gene TRBJ2-1; TRBD2 agrees at 8 bases. Germline V lookup: CDR1 MNHEY, CDR2 SMNVEV (reference sequence). After removal of 3 bases from V and 9 bases from J, the junction contained 7 bases not matched to a gene. This CDR3 is 14 amino acids long. The chain's CDR3 is CASSFRDRGGEQFF. DNA for the CDR3: TGTGCCAGCAGTTTTAGGGACCGGGGGGGTGAGCAGTTCTTC.

This chain connects TRBV28 to TRBJ2-3; 13 bases match TRBD2. Germline loops: CDR1 MDHEN, CDR2 SYDVKM. The V segment lost 5 bases and the J segment 0 bases; nucleotides outside the gene matches: 2. The CDR3 is 16 amino acids. The CDR3 spells CASSRGLAGSTDTQYF. CDR3 nucleotides: TGTGCCAGCAGTCGGGGACTAGCGGGAAGCACAGATACGCAGTATTTT. The complete variable domain, with remaining parts taken from reference TRBV28 and TRBJ2-3, reads DVKVTQSSRYLVKRTGEKVFLECVQDMDHENMFWYRQDPGLGLRLIYFSYDVKMKEKGDIPEGYSVSREKKERFSLILESASTNQTSMYLCASSRGLAGSTDTQYFGPGTRLTVL.

The chain employs TRBV11-3 and TRBJ1-5; no clear D. Trimming left V 0 bases short and J 3 bases short, with 9 bases between. Germline V gene sequence: CDR1 SGHNT, CDR2 YENEEA. The CDR3 loop spans 15 amino acids. The CDR3 nucleotides are TGTGCCAGCAGCTTAGAACGGGGAATCAATCAGCCCCAGCATTTT. It translates to CASSLERGINQPQHF.

The chain joins TRBV28 to TRBJ2-1; tentatively, D is TRBD1 or TRBD2 (5 bases each). The CDR3 length is 10 residues. Trimming cost V 10 bases and J 7 bases, with 8 bases left between them. Looked up from germline, CDR1 is MDHEN and CDR2 is SYDVKM. CDR3 bases: TGTGCCACCGAGGGGAATGAGCAGTTCTTC. Amino acid sequence: CATEGNEQFF.

This chain links TRBV29-1 with TRBJ2-1; TRBD2 matches at 12 bases. J lost 2 bases, V lost 5 bases, and 7 bases had no gene match. Looked up from germline, CDR1 is SQVTM and CDR2 is ANQGSEA. The CDR3 consists of 16 residues. The CDR3 coding sequence is TGCAGCGTTCGGGGACTAGCGGGCGAAACCTACAATGAGCAGTTCTTC. Translation: CSVRGLAGETYNEQFF.

The chain joins TRBV4-1 to TRBJ2-7; the match to TRBD2 covers 9 bases. Looked up from germline, CDR1 is MGHRA and CDR2 is YSYEKL. This CDR3 contains 20 residues. The V segment lost 0 bases and the J segment 6 bases; nucleotides outside the gene matches: 21. CDR3 protein: CASSQEGLAGTERLDSEQYF. CDR3 nucleotides: TGCGCCAGCAGCCAAGAAGGGCTAGCGGGAACTGAAAGGCTGGATAGCGAGCAGTACTTC.

The chain is built from TRBV6-5 and TRBJ2-7, with a possible D match to TRBD1 (6 bases). Trimming took 5 bases from V and 6 from J, leaving 17 bases between them. This CDR3 comprises 14 residues. Germline loops: CDR1 MNHEY, CDR2 SVGAGI. For the CDR3, the DNA is TGTGCCAGCAGTCCAACCGGGACACTGGCCGAGCAGTACTTC. It translates to CASSPTGTLAEQYF.

J is TRBJ2-7 and V is TRBV5-6; 7 positions agree with TRBD2. V lost 0 bases and J lost 3; bases outside the gene matches: 3. Germline CDR1 and CDR2: SGHDT and YYEEEE. The length of the CDR3 is 14 residues. This CDR3 reads CASSLDLAVYEQYF. CDR3 bases: TGTGCCAGCAGCTTGGATCTAGCGGTCTACGAGCAGTACTTC.

J is TRBJ2-7 and V is TRBV27, with D unclear. This CDR3 has 16 residues. Germline CDR1 reads MNHEY; CDR2 reads SMNVEV (reference sequence). The V gene lost 3 bases and the J gene lost 2 bases, with 17 bases spanning the gap. Written as DNA, the CDR3 is TGTGCCAGCAGTTTGGCCGTACTCCTTGCCCCCTACGAGCAGTACTTC. The encoded protein is CASSLAVLLAPYEQYF.

The rearrangement joins TRBV28 to TRBJ2-7, with D possibly TRBD1 on 6 matching bases. Germline V gene data show CDR1 as MDHEN and CDR2 as SYDVKM. The CDR3 extends over 14 amino acids. The germline V and J ends were trimmed by 3 bases and 5 bases, with 14 bases remaining between them. The CDR3 loop is CASSFSAGEDEQYF. The DNA for the CDR3 is TGTGCCAGCAGTTTCTCGGCAGGGGAAGACGAGCAGTACTTC.

The chain is built from TRBV10-3 and TRBJ2-7, with D perhaps matching TRBD2 (5 bases). With 1 base removed from V and 2 bases from J, the gap between germline ends came to 15 bases. CDR1 and CDR2 from the germline V gene are ENHRY and SYGVKD. The CDR3 is 16 residues long. CDR3 nucleotide sequence: TGTGCCATCAGTGAGTTGAGGGCCCCAACGACCTACGAGCAGTACTTC. Translating gives CAISELRAPTTYEQYF.

The chain employs TRBV7-9 and TRBJ2-7; D is possibly TRBD1 (6 bases). Germline lookup yields CDR1 SEHNR and CDR2 FQNEAQ (reference sequence). The CDR3 is 16 amino acids. Trimming pared 4 bases from V and 3 bases from J, leaving 19 bases between. CDR3 amino acids: CASSYSDSTTSYEQYF. The CDR3 nucleotides are TGTGCCAGCAGCTATTCGGACAGCACCACAAGCTACGAGCAGTACTTC.

This clone appeared a single time. The chain combines TRBV2 with TRBJ2-5; D remains unclear. Germline V gene data show CDR1 as SNHLY and CDR2 as FYNNEI. The CDR3 sequence is 14 residues long. V dropped 6 bases and J dropped 1 base, with 12 bases sitting between them. The CDR3 is CASRDRTAQETQYF. CDR3 DNA: TGTGCCAGCAGGGACCGCACCGCCCAAGAGACCCAGTACTTC.

The chain recombines TRBV27 with TRBJ2-7; D possibly corresponds to TRBD1 (5 bases). The CDR3 extends over 13 amino acids. With 5 bases removed from V and 2 bases from J, the gap between germline ends came to 10 bases. Germline values: CDR1 MNHEY, CDR2 SMNVEV (reference sequence). CDR3: CASSPRQPYEQYF. CDR3 nucleotide sequence: TGTGCCAGCAGTCCCCGACAGCCCTACGAGCAGTACTTC.